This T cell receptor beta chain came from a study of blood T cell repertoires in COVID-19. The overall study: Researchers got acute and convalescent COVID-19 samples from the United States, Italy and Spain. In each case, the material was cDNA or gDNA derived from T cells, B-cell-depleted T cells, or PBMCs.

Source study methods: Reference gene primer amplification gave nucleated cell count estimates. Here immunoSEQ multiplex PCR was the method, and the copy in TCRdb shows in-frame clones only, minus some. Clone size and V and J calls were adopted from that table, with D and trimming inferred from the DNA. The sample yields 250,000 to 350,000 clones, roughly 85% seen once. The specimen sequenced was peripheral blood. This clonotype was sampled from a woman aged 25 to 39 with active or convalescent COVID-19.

In nucleotides, the CDR3 is TGTGCCACCAGCAGAGTCGTTCAGGGAGGACAGCCCCAGCATTTT. Its translation: CATSRVVQGGQPQHF. The J gene is TRBJ1-5, the V gene TRBV15; the D gene is possibly TRBD1 (5 bases). Germline V gene data show CDR1 as LNHNV and CDR2 as YYDKDF (reference sequence). The V end was cut by 1 base, the J end by 7 bases, with 14 bases between. The CDR3 extends over 15 amino acids. Together with reference TRBV15 and TRBJ1-5, the CDR3 gives the full variable domain: DAMVIQNPRYQVTQFGKPVTLSCSQTLNHNVMYWYQQKSSQAPKLLFHYYDKDFNNEADTPDNFQSRRPNTSFCFLDIRSPGLGDTAMYLCATSRVVQGGQPQHFGDGTRLSIL.